This T cell receptor beta chain appears in the sequencing data of a study of beta chain features in type 1 diabetes. Study as a whole: Patients and healthy donors were similar in age, gender and cell yields. Analysis included around 99,000,000 sorted cells drawn from all samples. Points from the study as a whole: For Type 1 diabetes patients, all four CD4+ subsets carried TCRB CDR3s that were moderately but significantly shorter.

The CDR3 loop spans 15 amino acids. Losses at the gene ends were 5 bases for V and 7 bases for J; bases not matched to a gene: 11. In germline, CDR1 is MNHNY, CDR2 SVGAGI (reference sequence). A word on this clone: What it recognizes is unknown.

Isolated RNA was reverse transcribed in full, so expressed TCRB transcripts were sequenced. Data came from immunoSEQ multiplex PCR; TCRdb stores just in-frame clones and leaves some out. Among 500,000 to 800,000 clones listed, around 12% were seen once. The sample consisted of naive CD4+ T cells from blood. The V gene is TRBV6-6, the J gene TRBJ1-5, with 7 bases aligning to TRBD1. This receptor was obtained from a young man with type 1 diabetes. The chain's CDR3 is CASSRRQGGDQPQHF. DNA for the CDR3: TGTGCCAGCAGTCGCAGACAGGGAGGGGACCAGCCCCAGCATTTT.